The 21 T cell receptor beta chains in this list originate from one sample, sequenced in a study of shared clonotypes between healthy human individuals. Method: immunoSEQ multiplex PCR; TCRdb's copy keeps in-frame clones and lacks some. The sample consists of more than 2 million clones, roughly 94% of them appearing once. The sample consisted of naive CD4+ T cells sorted from blood. Stated subset: CD45RA+ positively selected. Receptors were obtained from a man aged 18 to 30 in good health.

The chain uses TRBV9 and TRBJ2-1, with TRBD2 matching over 9 bases. The CDR3 has 15 residues. In germline, CDR1 is SGDLS, CDR2 YYNGEE. The trim removed 0 bases at V and 6 bases at J, leaving 4 bases unmatched. This chain's CDR3 is CASSVALAGVNEQFF. Here the CDR3 DNA reads TGTGCCAGCAGCGTAGCCTTAGCGGGAGTCAATGAGCAGTTCTTC.

The CDR3 DNA reads as TGTGCCACCCTCTCCGGGCCTAGCGGGAACACCGGGGAGCTGTTTTTT. It codes for CATLSGPSGNTGELFF. The V and J genes are TRBV7-9 and TRBJ2-2; 7 bases are a match to TRBD2. This CDR3 has 16 residues. V trimming: 10 bases; J trimming: 1 base; junction bases outside the gene matches: 12. Germline V gene data show CDR1 as SEHNR and CDR2 as FQNEAQ (reference sequence).

The chain carries TRBV6-4 and TRBJ1-5; weak D call: TRBD1 (5 bases). The CDR3 totals 12 residues. V shed 7 bases and J shed 7 bases, with 11 bases lying between them. CDR1 and CDR2 (germline): MRHNA, SNTAGT. CDR3 coding DNA: TGTGCCAGCACCAGGGACCGACAGCCCCAGCATTTT. It translates to CASTRDRQPQHF.

The genes are TRBV15 and TRBJ1-4, with D unresolved. The CDR3 is made up of 16 amino acids. Trimming stripped 0 bases from V and 0 bases from J, with 8 bases between. Germline CDR1 and CDR2: LNHNV and YYDKDF (reference sequence). The CDR3 DNA sequence: TGTGCCACCAGCAGAGATTCTGCTGCAACTAATGAAAAACTGTTTTTT. Amino acid sequence: CATSRDSAATNEKLFF.

The count of this clone is one. This chain uses TRBV18 with TRBJ1-5; D call uncertain. The germline V gene encodes CDR1 KGHSH and CDR2 LQKENI. V dropped 4 bases and J dropped 0 bases, with 7 bases sitting between them. The CDR3 sequence is 14 residues long. In nucleotides, the CDR3 is TGTGCCAGCTCACAGGGTTATAGCAATCAGCCCCAGCATTTT. This codes for CASSQGYSNQPQHF.

The gene calls are TRBV12-5 and TRBJ2-5; D is unclear. Trimming cost V 8 bases and J 2 bases, with 12 bases left between them. Per the germline V gene, CDR1 is LGHNT and CDR2 is FRNRAP. CDR3 length: 13 amino acids. In nucleotides, the CDR3 is TGTGCTAGTAGCACAAAGACTCAAGAGACCCAGTACTTC. Its translation is CASSTKTQETQYF.

The genes are TRBV6-5 and TRBJ1-2; the D is unclear. The CDR3 covers 14 residues. Germline loops: CDR1 MNHEY, CDR2 SVGAGI. Trimming stripped 1 base from V and 3 bases from J, with 9 bases between. The CDR3 loop reads CASSYFAGDYGYTF. Written as DNA, the CDR3 is TGTGCCAGCAGTTACTTCGCCGGAGACTATGGCTACACCTTC.

This CDR3 is CATGPGLTVEKLFF. As DNA, the CDR3 is TGTGCCACCGGGCCGGGTCTCACTGTTGAAAAACTGTTTTTT. V gene TRBV15 combines with J gene TRBJ1-4; D uncertain. Trimming took off 8 bases at V and 7 bases at J, with 17 bases between the two ends. Germline-derived CDR1 and CDR2 are LNHNV and YYDKDF (reference sequence). This CDR3 spans 14 amino acids. The full variable domain, completed using reference TRBV15 and TRBJ1-4, is DAMVIQNPRYQVTQFGKPVTLSCSQTLNHNVMYWYQQKSSQAPKLLFHYYDKDFNNEADTPDNFQSRRPNTSFCFLDIRSPGLGDTAMYLCATGPGLTVEKLFFGSGTQLSVL.

This chain connects TRBV5-1 to TRBJ1-2; D not resolved. The germline CDR1 and CDR2 sequences are SGHRS and YFSETQ. CDR3 length equals 13 residues. V lost 3 bases to trimming and J lost 4 bases, with 10 bases between them. The CDR3 DNA follows: TGCGCCAGCAGCTGGGAAGTAAGCTATGGCTACACCTTC. Protein product: CASSWEVSYGYTF.

This sequence joins TRBV5-6 and TRBJ1-5; 9 bases match TRBD1. V was clipped by 4 bases and J by 7 bases; unmatched bases: 9. Per germline, CDR1 SGHDT and CDR2 YYEEEE. CDR3 length: 15 amino acids. The CDR3: CASSRMGTGIQPQHF. The CDR3 region has the DNA TGTGCCAGCAGCCGTATGGGGACAGGGATACAGCCCCAGCATTTT.

V gene TRBV28 combines with J gene TRBJ1-5, with D perhaps TRBD1 (5 bases). The CDR3 length is 15 residues. Trimming removed 6 bases from V and 5 bases from J, with 17 bases in between. CDR1 and CDR2 (germline): MDHEN, SYDVKM. The CDR3 coding sequence is TGTGCCAGCAGAGAGGGGCCCTTCGAAGATCAGCCCCAGCATTTT. Amino acids: CASREGPFEDQPQHF.

The V and J genes are TRBV18 and TRBJ2-6; D call uncertain. The V end was cut by 5 bases, the J end by 2 bases, with 4 bases between. Germline CDR1 reads KGHSH; CDR2 reads LQKENI. This CDR3 comprises 13 residues. In DNA, the CDR3 is TGTGCCAGCTCAATACCTGGGGCCAACGTCCTGACTTTC. As protein: CASSIPGANVLTF.

The chain is built from TRBV18 and TRBJ2-7; D is ambiguous. CDR1 KGHSH and CDR2 LQKENI come from the germline V gene. CDR3 size: 13 residues. V lost 2 bases to trimming and J lost 6 bases, with 11 bases between them. CDR3 sequence (DNA): TGTGCCAGCTCACCAAGGCAGCCGGGCGAGCAGTACTTC. This sequence encodes CASSPRQPGEQYF.

The chain combines TRBV5-4 with TRBJ2-7; D possibly matches TRBD1 or TRBD2 (7 bases each). V lost 1 base and J lost 3, with 14 bases in between. Looked up from germline, CDR1 is SGHNT and CDR2 is YYREEE (reference sequence). This CDR3 has 15 residues. CDR3 loop: CASSLPGGDGYEQYF. As DNA, the CDR3 is TGTGCCAGCAGCTTGCCAGGGGGGGATGGCTACGAGCAGTACTTC. Filled out from reference TRBV5-4 and TRBJ2-7, the complete variable domain reads ETGVTQSPTHLIKTRGQQVTLRCSSQSGHNTVSWYQQALGQGPQFIFQYYREEENGRGNFPPRFSGLQFPNYSSELNVNALELDDSALYLCASSLPGGDGYEQYFGPGTRLTVT.

This clone was counted only a few times. Other DNA sequences in the same sample also yield this CDR3. The chain employs TRBV18 and TRBJ1-1; 8 nucleotides agree with TRBD1. The CDR3 sequence is 20 residues long. Germline CDR1 reads KGHSH; CDR2 reads LQKENI. The junction had 22 bases not matched to a gene; V was cut back by 3 bases and J by 4 bases. The CDR3 region has the DNA TGTGCCAGCTCACCGTTCCCCGACATTGACAGGGGAAGGTCGGGCACTGAAGCTTTCTTT. This encodes CASSPFPDIDRGRSGTEAFF.

This chain connects TRBV9 to TRBJ2-2, with TRBD2 matching 8 bases. The CDR3 has 15 amino acids. The germline CDR1 and CDR2 sequences are SGDLS and YYNGEE. V was pared by 4 bases and J by 6 bases, with 8 bases of the junction left unmatched. DNA of the CDR3: TGTGCCAGCAGCCCCCGGGGGGGGATCGCCGGGGAGCTGTTTTTT. Translation gives CASSPRGGIAGELFF.

For this clone: Germline and junction disagree at one end, which may indicate a read error. The rearrangement joins TRBV6-1 to TRBJ2-7; 8 bases are shared with TRBD1. From germline, CDR1 is MNHNS and CDR2 SASEGT. This CDR3 is 15 amino acids long. CDR3 protein: CASSEDRGPSYEQYF. CDR3 bases: TGTGCCAGCAGCGAAGACAGGGGCCCCTCCTACGAGCAGTACTTC.

V and J are TRBV11-2 and TRBJ1-1; D is uncertain. V gave up 1 base and J gave up 1 base, with 4 bases separating them. The CDR3 loop spans 13 amino acids. Germline V CDR1 and CDR2: SGHAT, FQNNGV. The CDR3 sequence is CASSLVQNTEAFF. The CDR3 region has the DNA TGTGCCAGCAGCTTAGTGCAGAACACTGAAGCTTTCTTT.

V gene TRBV30 combines with J gene TRBJ2-2, with a possible D match to TRBD2 (5 bases). The ends were cut back, 2 bases at V and 1 base at J, with 17 bases in the middle. CDR1 and CDR2 from the germline V gene are GTSNPN and SVGIG (reference sequence). The CDR3 runs 17 residues. The CDR3, as DNA: TGTGCCTGGAGTCCGGGATACCGCCTACGGAACACCGGGGAGCTGTTTTTT. This gives the protein CAWSPGYRLRNTGELFF.

This clone was counted a single time. V usage is TRBV6-5 and J usage is TRBJ2-1, with 9 bases matching TRBD2. The germline V gene encodes CDR1 MNHEY and CDR2 SVGAGI. CDR3 size: 15 residues. J lost 6 bases, V lost 5 bases, and 8 bases had no gene match. The CDR3 protein is CASSRGLAHFNEQFF. The CDR3 region has the DNA TGTGCCAGCAGTCGTGGACTAGCGCATTTCAATGAGCAGTTCTTC.

The CDR3 sequence is CASSPGPGEQYF. CDR3 bases: TGTGCCAGCTCCCCCGGACCGGGTGAGCAGTACTTC. The rearrangement links TRBV18 to TRBJ2-7; D remains unclear. In germline, CDR1 is KGHSH, CDR2 LQKENI. The V and J ends lost 6 bases and 7 bases respectively, with 13 bases between them. The CDR3 sequence is 12 residues long.